The 15 T cell receptor beta chains listed next were all sequenced from one sample in a study of a mutant IDH1 vaccine in newly diagnosed glioma. Libraries were prepared by immunoSEQ multiplex PCR; TCRdb keeps only in-frame clonotypes and omits some of them. The data hold some 33,000 clones, with roughly three quarters observed a single time. Which antigens these TCRs recognize remains unknown. Time point noted: week 11, during vaccination. Vaccine doses each comprised 300 ug of mutant IDH1 20-mer peptide, with topical imiquimod. Specimen: PBMCs, collected from a glioma patient whose treatment included an IDH1 peptide vaccine. The receptors derive from a man younger than 40 with glioma.

The chain links TRBV11-2 to TRBJ2-2; weak D call: TRBD1 (6 bases). Trimming shortened V by 0 bases and J by 5 bases, and 10 bases separated the two germline ends. Per the germline V gene, CDR1 is SGHAT and CDR2 is FQNNGV. The CDR3 is 15 amino acids. The CDR3 DNA sequence: TGTGCCAGCAGCTTAGATCTGCAGGGGACCGGGGAGCTGTTTTTT. This gives the protein CASSLDLQGTGELFF.

This sequence joins TRBV30 and TRBJ1-6; D is ambiguous. Germline-derived CDR1 and CDR2 are GTSNPN and SVGIG (reference sequence). V dropped 0 bases and J dropped 0 bases, with 6 bases sitting between them. This CDR3 has 15 residues. CDR3 bases: TGTGCCTGGAGTGTGGGTAGCTCCTATAATTCACCCCTCCACTTT. This translates into CAWSVGSSYNSPLHF.

V and J are TRBV2 and TRBJ1-2; 10 bases align to TRBD1. The ends lost 6 bases at V and 2 bases at J; junction bases unmatched: 6. The germline CDR1 and CDR2 sequences are SNHLY and FYNNEI. This CDR3 is built from 15 residues. CDR3 in DNA: TGTGCCAGCAGACCGGACAGGGGGACCAACTATGGCTACACCTTC. Its protein is CASRPDRGTNYGYTF.

The chain uses TRBV5-1 and TRBJ2-3; D perhaps matches TRBD1 (6 bases). The CDR3 loop spans 18 amino acids. Germline assignment: CDR1 SGHRS and CDR2 YFSETQ. The V end was cut by 1 base, the J end by 0 bases, with 18 bases between. CDR3 sequence reads: CASSLLYRDTTSTDTQYF. The DNA of the CDR3 is TGCGCCAGCAGCTTGCTCTACCGGGACACAACTAGCACAGATACGCAGTATTTT.

This clone was detected a few times. The chain joins TRBV30 to TRBJ1-1; D is unclear. Looked up from germline, CDR1 is GTSNPN and CDR2 is SVGIG (reference sequence). The CDR3 is 11 residues long. The ends were cut back, 2 bases at V and 4 bases at J, with 5 bases in the middle. In DNA form, the CDR3 reads TGTGCCTGGAGTCTCACCACTGAAGCTTTCTTT. As protein: CAWSLTTEAFF.

The gene calls are TRBV5-1 and TRBJ1-5; D remains ambiguous. Germline CDR1 is SGHRS and CDR2 is YFSETQ. This CDR3 is built from 13 residues. Deletions cut 0 bases from V and 8 bases from J, with 9 bases between. In DNA, the CDR3 is TGCGCCAGCAGCTTGGATGGGTTGAAGCCCCAGCATTTT. It encodes CASSLDGLKPQHF.

In its sample, this clone was seen once. This chain uses TRBV5-1 with TRBJ1-5; the D is unclear. This CDR3 is 13 amino acids long. Germline lookup yields CDR1 SGHRS and CDR2 YFSETQ. The V and J ends lost 4 bases and 8 bases respectively, with 13 bases between them. This CDR3 is CASSPDRGEPQHF. The CDR3 bases are TGCGCCAGCAGCCCGGACCGGGGAGAGCCCCAGCATTTT.

V gene TRBV30 combines with J gene TRBJ2-1, with D perhaps given as TRBD1 or TRBD2 (5 bases each). The CDR3 is 14 amino acids. The germline V gene encodes CDR1 GTSNPN and CDR2 SVGIG (reference sequence). V gave up 7 bases and J gave up 6 bases, with 19 bases separating them. Here the CDR3 DNA reads TGTGCCTCCTGGCTGTGGGGGACCAGCAATGAGCAGTTCTTC. Amino acids: CASWLWGTSNEQFF.

The chain carries TRBV4-3 and TRBJ2-2; D uncertain. Trimming pared 1 base from V and 6 bases from J, leaving 18 bases between. The CDR3 is made up of 17 amino acids. Germline loops: CDR1 LGHNA, CDR2 YSLEER. The chain's CDR3 is CASSQVGMGGPPGELFF. The CDR3 DNA reads TGCGCCAGCAGCCAAGTGGGTATGGGCGGACCCCCCGGGGAGCTGTTTTTT.

The genes are TRBV5-6 and TRBJ1-3, with D perhaps TRBD1 (5 bases). V shed 4 bases and J shed 0 bases, with 14 bases lying between them. Germline CDR1 reads SGHDT; CDR2 reads YYEEEE. This CDR3 region has 16 residues. CDR3 sequence (DNA): TGTGCCAGCAGCACCAGGGTAGGGGCCTCTGGAAACACCATATATTTT. Residues: CASSTRVGASGNTIYF.

A note on this clone: The junction differs from germline at one of its ends, possibly a read error. Additional DNA sequences in this sample encode the identical CDR3. The chain employs TRBV30 and TRBJ1-1, with TRBD1 as a possible D gene (5 bases). This CDR3 is 13 amino acids long. CDR1 GTSNPN and CDR2 SVGIG come from the germline V gene (reference sequence). CDR3 bases: TGTGCCTGGAGTGTGGGGGAATACACTGAAGCGTTCTTT. This sequence encodes CAWSVGEYTEAFF.

The CDR3 protein is CASKISPGTGNTIYF. In nucleotides, the CDR3 is TGTGCCAGCAAAATCTCCCCGGGAACCGGAAACACCATATATTTT. The chain recombines TRBV19 with TRBJ1-3; D call uncertain. Trimming pared 9 bases from V and 4 bases from J, leaving 19 bases between. Germline CDR1 reads LNHDA; CDR2 reads SQIVND (reference sequence). The CDR3 sequence is 15 residues long. Using reference TRBV19 and TRBJ1-3 for the parts outside the CDR3, the full variable domain is DGGITQSPKYLFRKEGQNVTLSCEQNLNHDAMYWYRQDPGQGLRLIYYSQIVNDFQKGDIAEGYSVSREKKESFPLTVTSAQKNPTAFYLCASKISPGTGNTIYFGEGSWLTVV.

The chain joins TRBV5-6 to TRBJ1-2; 7 positions agree with TRBD1. CDR3 length: 13 residues. After removal of 4 bases from V and 4 bases from J, the junction contained 4 bases not matched to a gene. Per germline, CDR1 SGHDT and CDR2 YYEEEE. CDR3 in amino acids: CASSAGTVYGYTF. The CDR3 bases are TGTGCCAGCAGCGCCGGGACAGTCTATGGCTACACCTTC.

The rearrangement uses TRBV27 and TRBJ2-7; 7 nucleotides agree with TRBD1. This CDR3 region has 14 residues. Germline assignment: CDR1 MNHEY and CDR2 SMNVEV (reference sequence). V was pared by 9 bases and J by 0 bases, with 8 bases of the junction left unmatched. The CDR3 sequence: CASSFRDSSYEQYF. DNA of the CDR3: TGTGCCAGTTCCTTCCGGGACAGCTCCTACGAGCAGTACTTC.

This CDR3 reads CASSDRGLSYEQYF. The CDR3 nucleotides are TGTGCCAGCAGTGACAGGGGGCTTTCCTACGAGCAGTACTTC. The V and J genes are TRBV25-1 and TRBJ2-7; 8 positions match TRBD1. The length of the CDR3 is 14 residues. Unmatched junction bases numbered 2, after V lost 3 bases and J lost 1 base. Looked up from germline, CDR1 is MGHDK and CDR2 is SYGVNS.